This TCR beta chain was found in a study of blood T cells in healthy people across ages. The study, taken as a whole, reports: A greater number of naive CD4+ cells and higher diversity distinguished long-lived donors from aged donors. Estimates of diversity drawn from one million T cells were considered underestimates. Roughly linear age-related decline in beta diversity appeared, significant by age approximately 41.

A word on this clonotype: Its antigen is undetermined.

The second PCR ran about 6 to 12 cycles with a sample-barcoded 5' primer and J-beta primers. TCRdb re-called the 5' RACE reads with MiXCR, one entry per CDR3 protein. Among about 1.6 million distinct CDR3 sequences listed, almost 35% were seen once. Total RNA amounts of at least 6 micrograms were extracted per sample. Trimming cost V 8 bases and J 2 bases; bases outside gene matches: 9. The length of the CDR3 is 14 residues. Germline CDR1 is DFQATT and CDR2 is SNEGSKA (reference sequence). The sequence was obtained from a woman in her 30s in good health. The chain joins TRBV20-1 to TRBJ1-3, with TRBD1 identical over 7 bases. Material for sequencing was blood. The CDR3 nucleotides read TGCAGTCCCAGGGGGGGTCTGACTGGAAACACCATATATTTT. Protein: CSPRGGLTGNTIYF.